The 3 T cell receptor beta chains given below trace back to one sample, sequenced in a study of cytomegalovirus exposure and HLA in healthy donors. The data were produced by immunoSEQ multiplex PCR, yet TCRdb's version contains in-frame clones alone and is incomplete. Seen here are about 140,000 clones, just over 90% observed once, and the top ten hold about 0.65%. Specimen: PBMCs. Receptors were obtained from a young man in good health and CMV-seronegative.

This clone has a handful of counts. As DNA, the CDR3 is TGTGCCAGCAGTCACGGGACAGGGTTGGATGGCTACACCTTC. Its translation: CASSHGTGLDGYTF. The chain couples TRBV6-6 to TRBJ1-2, with 9 bases fitting TRBD1. CDR3 length: 14 amino acids. The J segment lost 6 bases and the V segment lost 5 bases, leaving 7 bases of the junction unmatched. Looked up from germline, CDR1 is MNHNY and CDR2 is SVGAGI (reference sequence).

This rearrangement joins TRBV19 to TRBJ2-1, with TRBD2 matching over 15 bases. The germline V gene has CDR1 LNHDA and CDR2 SQIVND (reference sequence). The CDR3 extends over 18 amino acids. After removal of 5 bases from V and 8 bases from J, the junction contained 13 bases not matched to a gene. The CDR3 DNA reads as TGTGCCAGTAGTCCAAGGACTAGCGGGGGGGCCGGCCTTGATGAGCAGTTCTTC. It yields the protein CASSPRTSGGAGLDEQFF. Full variable domain (outside the CDR3, taken from reference TRBV19 and TRBJ2-1): DGGITQSPKYLFRKEGQNVTLSCEQNLNHDAMYWYRQDPGQGLRLIYYSQIVNDFQKGDIAEGYSVSREKKESFPLTVTSAQKNPTAFYLCASSPRTSGGAGLDEQFFGPGTRLTVL.

The CDR3 is CASSVDTTGNEKLFF. The CDR3 DNA reads TGTGCCAGCAGCGTAGACACGACCGGGAATGAAAAACTGTTTTTT. This chain joins TRBV9 and TRBJ1-4; D ambiguous. Trimming cost V 0 bases and J 5 bases, with 11 bases left between them. The length of the CDR3 is 15 residues. Germline values: CDR1 SGDLS, CDR2 YYNGEE.